This entry features one T cell receptor beta chain sequence. This table comes from immunoSEQ multiplex PCR, and its TCRdb copy is limited to in-frame clones, with some not included. The table lists 100,000 to 140,000 clones, around 88% of them singletons. The data were taken from a study of blood T cell repertoires in COVID-19. The CDR3 totals 17 residues. Germline values: CDR1 MGHDK, CDR2 SYGVNS. The J segment lost 4 bases and the V segment lost 3 bases, leaving 11 bases of the junction unmatched. This sequence originates from a man in his forties or fifties with active or convalescent COVID-19. This rearrangement joins TRBV25-1 to TRBJ1-3; 8 nucleotides line up with TRBD1. Sequenced material: peripheral blood. CDR3 amino acids: CASSDQRTWDRGNTIYF. DNA for the CDR3: TGTGCCAGCAGTGATCAAAGAACTTGGGACAGGGGAAACACCATATATTTT.